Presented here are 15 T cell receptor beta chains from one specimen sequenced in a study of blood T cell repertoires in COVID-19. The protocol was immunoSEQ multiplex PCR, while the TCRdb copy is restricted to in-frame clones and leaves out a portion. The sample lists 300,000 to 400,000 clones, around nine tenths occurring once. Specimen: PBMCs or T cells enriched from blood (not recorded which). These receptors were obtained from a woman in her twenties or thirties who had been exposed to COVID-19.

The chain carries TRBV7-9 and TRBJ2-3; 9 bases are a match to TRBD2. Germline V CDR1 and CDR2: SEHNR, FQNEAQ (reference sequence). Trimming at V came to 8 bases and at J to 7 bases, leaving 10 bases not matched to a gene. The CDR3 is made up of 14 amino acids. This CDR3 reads CASWFSGGLNTQYF. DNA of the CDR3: TGTGCCAGCTGGTTCAGCGGGGGGTTGAATACGCAGTATTTT.

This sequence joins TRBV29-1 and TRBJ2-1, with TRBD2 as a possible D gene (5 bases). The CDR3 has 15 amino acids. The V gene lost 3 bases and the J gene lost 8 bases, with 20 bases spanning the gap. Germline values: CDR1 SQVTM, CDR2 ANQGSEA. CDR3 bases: TGCAGCGTTGATGACGGCACTACTAGAGGGTATGAGCAGTTCTTC. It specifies CSVDDGTTRGYEQFF.

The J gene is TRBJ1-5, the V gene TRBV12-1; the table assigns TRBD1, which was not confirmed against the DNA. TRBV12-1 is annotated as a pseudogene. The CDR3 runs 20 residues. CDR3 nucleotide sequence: TGTGCCAGCAGCTTTGCCCGATTTTGCGAGGGGGACAGGGGAAATCAGCCCCAGCATTTT. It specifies CASSFARFCEGDRGNQPQHF.

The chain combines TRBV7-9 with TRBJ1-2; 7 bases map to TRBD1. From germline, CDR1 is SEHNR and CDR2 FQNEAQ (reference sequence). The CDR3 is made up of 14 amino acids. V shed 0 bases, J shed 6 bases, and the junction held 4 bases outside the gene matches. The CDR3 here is CASSLAGQADGYTF. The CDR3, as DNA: TGTGCCAGCAGCTTAGCCGGACAGGCGGATGGCTACACCTTC. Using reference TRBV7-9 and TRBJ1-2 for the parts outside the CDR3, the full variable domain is DTGVSQNPRHKITKRGQNVTFRCDPISEHNRLYWYRQTLGQGPEFLTYFQNEAQLEKSRLLSDRFSAERPKGSFSTLEIQRTEQGDSAMYLCASSLAGQADGYTFGSGTRLTVV.

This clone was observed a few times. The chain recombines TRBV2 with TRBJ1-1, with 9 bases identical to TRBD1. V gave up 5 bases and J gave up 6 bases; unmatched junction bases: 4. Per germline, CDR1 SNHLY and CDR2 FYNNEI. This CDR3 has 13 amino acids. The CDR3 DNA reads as TGTGCCAGCAGTAGAGACAGGGGGGCTGAAGCTTTCTTT. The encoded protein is CASSRDRGAEAFF.

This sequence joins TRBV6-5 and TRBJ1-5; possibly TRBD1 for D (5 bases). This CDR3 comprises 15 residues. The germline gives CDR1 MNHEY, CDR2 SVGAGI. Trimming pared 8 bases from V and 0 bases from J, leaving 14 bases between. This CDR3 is CASDSAPPSNQPQHF. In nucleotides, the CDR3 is TGTGCCAGCGACAGTGCCCCCCCTAGCAATCAGCCCCAGCATTTT.

The CDR3 nucleotides read TGTGCCAGCAGCCCCAGGGGCGGGGGACCATACAATGAGCAGTTCTTC. It codes for CASSPRGGGPYNEQFF. V and J are TRBV9 and TRBJ2-1, with D perhaps TRBD2 (7 bases). The CDR3 has 16 residues. V was pared by 4 bases and J by 4 bases, with 18 bases between. From germline, CDR1 is SGDLS and CDR2 YYNGEE.

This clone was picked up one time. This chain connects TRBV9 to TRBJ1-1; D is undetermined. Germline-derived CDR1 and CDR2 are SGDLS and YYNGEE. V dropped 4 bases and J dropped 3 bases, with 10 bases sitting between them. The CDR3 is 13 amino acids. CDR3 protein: CASSFADDTEAFF. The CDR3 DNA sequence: TGTGCCAGCAGCTTCGCGGATGACACTGAAGCTTTCTTT.

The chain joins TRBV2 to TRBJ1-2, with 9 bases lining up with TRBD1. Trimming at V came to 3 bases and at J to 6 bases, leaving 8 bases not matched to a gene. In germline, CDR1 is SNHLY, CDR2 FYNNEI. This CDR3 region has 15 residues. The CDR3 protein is CASSDGQGPRDGYTF. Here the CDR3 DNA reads TGTGCCAGCAGTGATGGACAGGGGCCACGGGATGGCTACACCTTC.

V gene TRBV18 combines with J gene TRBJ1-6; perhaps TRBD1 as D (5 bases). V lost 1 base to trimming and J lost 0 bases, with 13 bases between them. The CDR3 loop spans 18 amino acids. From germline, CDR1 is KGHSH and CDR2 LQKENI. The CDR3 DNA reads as TGTGCCAGCTCACCACGACAGTCCCTAGACTCCTATAATTCACCCCTCCACTTT. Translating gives CASSPRQSLDSYNSPLHF.

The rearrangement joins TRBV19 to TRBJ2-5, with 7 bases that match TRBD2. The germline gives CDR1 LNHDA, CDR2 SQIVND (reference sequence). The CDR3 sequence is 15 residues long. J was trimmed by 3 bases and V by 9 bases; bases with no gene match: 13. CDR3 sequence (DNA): TGTGCCAGCCAACCCGGGGTCCGGGGGGAAGAGACCCAGTACTTC. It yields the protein CASQPGVRGEETQYF.

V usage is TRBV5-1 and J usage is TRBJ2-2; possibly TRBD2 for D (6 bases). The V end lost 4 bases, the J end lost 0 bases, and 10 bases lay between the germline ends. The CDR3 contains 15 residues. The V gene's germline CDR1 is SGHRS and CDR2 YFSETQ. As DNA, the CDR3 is TGCGCCAGCAGCATCGGGACTTCGAACACCGGGGAGCTGTTTTTT. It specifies CASSIGTSNTGELFF.

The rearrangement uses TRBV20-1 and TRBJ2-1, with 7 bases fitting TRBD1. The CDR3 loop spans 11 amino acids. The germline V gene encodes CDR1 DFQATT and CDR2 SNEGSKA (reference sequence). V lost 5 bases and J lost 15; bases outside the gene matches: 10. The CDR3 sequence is CSAPRGLSLFF. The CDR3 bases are TGCAGTGCTCCAAGGGGGCTCTCCCTGTTCTTC.

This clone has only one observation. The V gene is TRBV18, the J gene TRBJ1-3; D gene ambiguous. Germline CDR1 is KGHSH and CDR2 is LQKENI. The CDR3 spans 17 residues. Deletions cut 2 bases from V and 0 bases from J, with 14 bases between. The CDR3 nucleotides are TGTGCCAGCTCACCAGAGGGCATAACAAGCTCTGGAAACACCATATATTTT. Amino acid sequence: CASSPEGITSSGNTIYF.

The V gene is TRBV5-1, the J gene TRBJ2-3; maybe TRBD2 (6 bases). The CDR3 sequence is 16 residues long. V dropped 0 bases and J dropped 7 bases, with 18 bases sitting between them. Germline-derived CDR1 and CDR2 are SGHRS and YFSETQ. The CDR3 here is CASSLDPGLELYTQYF. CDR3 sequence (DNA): TGCGCCAGCAGCTTGGACCCGGGACTGGAGTTATATACGCAGTATTTT.